The 28 T cell receptor beta chains reported below all come from one sample, sequenced in a study of T-cell reconstitution after alpha-beta-depleted transplantation in children. Unique molecular identifiers were used in preparing the TCRbeta library. TCRdb re-analysed the PCR reads in MiXCR, keeping a single row per CDR3 protein. The sample shows 250,000 or so distinct CDR3 sequences, roughly 25% of them seen only once. This sample comprised PBMCs, mostly from graft donor cells, obtained 360 days after TCRalphabeta/CD19-depleted stem cell transplant. These receptors came from a female patient between 2 and 15 years old who had a stem cell transplant for congenital amegakaryocytic thrombocytopenia, so the T cells may come from the graft donor.

The chain links TRBV5-1 to TRBJ2-1; 7 bases fit TRBD1. The CDR3 runs to 13 residues. V shed 4 bases and J 8 bases; nucleotides not matched to a gene: 6. Germline CDR1 SGHRS, CDR2 YFSETQ. Here the CDR3 DNA reads TGCGCCAGCAGCCAAGGGACAGTCGATGAGCAGTTCTTC. This encodes CASSQGTVDEQFF.

The chain has TRBV7-3 and TRBJ2-2, with D unresolved. CDR1 and CDR2 (germline): SGHTA, FQGTGA. Between the trimmed V and J ends, which lost 5 bases and 6 bases, there was a span of 10 bases. The CDR3 is 13 residues long. This chain's CDR3 is CASSRSGSGELFF. In DNA, the CDR3 is TGTGCCAGCAGCAGATCGGGTTCCGGGGAGCTGTTTTTT. Based on the CDR3 plus reference TRBV7-3 and TRBJ2-2, the full variable domain is GAGVSQTPSNKVTEKGKYVELRCDPISGHTALYWYRQSLGQGPEFLIYFQGTGAADDSGLPNDRFFAVRPEGSVSTLKIQRTERGDSAVYLCASSRSGSGELFFGEGSRLTVL.

The chain carries TRBV20-1 and TRBJ2-1; D possibly corresponds to TRBD2 (5 bases). Trimming removed 3 bases at V and 2 bases at J, with 26 bases between. Germline-derived CDR1 and CDR2 are DFQATT and SNEGSKA (reference sequence). The CDR3 sequence is 19 residues long. CDR3 nucleotides: TGCAGTGCTAGTCATCGCCGGACCGGAGGCCGAAGGCCCTACAATGAGCAGTTCTTC. Translated, it gives CSASHRRTGGRRPYNEQFF.

The J gene is TRBJ2-1, the V gene TRBV7-9; tentatively, D is TRBD1 or TRBD2 (6 bases each). The germline V and J ends were trimmed by 3 bases and 5 bases, with 20 bases remaining between them. The CDR3 sequence is 17 residues long. Looked up from germline, CDR1 is SEHNR and CDR2 is FQNEAQ (reference sequence). The CDR3 sequence is CASSFGGGADINNEQFF. CDR3 coding DNA: TGTGCCAGCAGCTTCGGGGGCGGGGCGGACATAAACAATGAGCAGTTCTTC.

This clonotype was counted a few times. The J gene is TRBJ2-3, the V gene TRBV28, with 8 bases fitting TRBD1. Germline assignment: CDR1 MDHEN and CDR2 SYDVKM. The CDR3 is 15 amino acids. V lost 3 bases to trimming and J lost 3 bases; unmatched junction nucleotides: 5. The CDR3 loop reads CASSFAGGRTDTQYF. The CDR3 DNA is TGTGCCAGCAGTTTCGCAGGGGGCAGGACAGATACGCAGTATTTT.

This clonotype was seen a handful of times. The chain has TRBV4-1 and TRBJ1-5, with no clear D. Trimming stripped 0 bases from V and 1 base from J, with 16 bases between. The CDR3 length is 18 residues. The germline CDR1 and CDR2 sequences are MGHRA and YSYEKL. CDR3 in amino acids: CASSQDLLRERSNQPQHF. CDR3 in DNA: TGCGCCAGCAGCCAAGATCTCCTCCGGGAGAGGAGCAATCAGCCCCAGCATTTT.

The chain carries TRBV12-3 or TRBV12-4 and TRBJ1-2, with D maybe TRBD1 (5 bases). The CDR3 extends over 12 amino acids. V lost 6 bases, J lost 6 bases, and 11 bases lay in between. The CDR3 nucleotides are TGTGCCAGCAGCGACAGCCCGGATGGCTACACCTTC. Amino acids: CASSDSPDGYTF.

In its sample, this clonotype was seen many times. The V call is TRBV4-2, the J call TRBJ2-1, with D perhaps being TRBD1 or TRBD2 (5 bases each). CDR3 length: 16 residues. Trimming removed 5 bases at V and 2 bases at J, with 16 bases between. CDR1 and CDR2 (germline): LGHNA, YNFKEQ. The DNA of the CDR3 is TGTGCCAGCAGCTACGGGACCCTGCGCACCTACAATGAGCAGTTCTTC. It yields the protein CASSYGTLRTYNEQFF.

Many counts were recorded for this clonotype. The V gene is TRBV29-1, the J gene TRBJ2-1; TRBD2 aligns across 14 bases. The ends lost 4 bases at V and 6 bases at J; junction bases unmatched: 14. The CDR3 has 18 amino acids. Germline V CDR1 and CDR2: SQVTM, ANQGSEA. CDR3 protein: CSVGGVGGTSGRGNEQFF. CDR3 coding DNA: TGCAGCGTTGGGGGGGTCGGGGGGACTAGCGGGAGAGGCAATGAGCAGTTCTTC.

CDR3: CSATDGYGYTF. In DNA form, the CDR3 reads TGCAGTGCTACCGACGGTTATGGCTACACCTTC. The chain uses TRBV20-1 and TRBJ1-2; D not certain. This CDR3 has 11 residues. V lost 4 bases to trimming and J lost 5 bases, with 8 bases between them. Per the germline V gene, CDR1 is DFQATT and CDR2 is SNEGSKA (reference sequence).

V and J are TRBV5-1 and TRBJ2-3; D ambiguous. The CDR3 has 13 amino acids. V was pared by 0 bases and J by 4 bases, with 6 bases between. The germline CDR1 and CDR2 sequences are SGHRS and YFSETQ. The CDR3 bases are TGCGCCAGCAGCTTGGCCCGATCAGATACGCAGTATTTT. Translated, it gives CASSLARSDTQYF. Combining the CDR3 with reference TRBV5-1 and TRBJ2-3 gives the whole variable domain KAGVTQTPRYLIKTRGQQVTLSCSPISGHRSVSWYQQTPGQGLQFLFEYFSETQRNKGNFPGRFSGRQFSNSRSEMNVSTLELGDSALYLCASSLARSDTQYFGPGTRLTVL.

A few counts support this clonotype. The chain is built from TRBV6-1 and TRBJ1-5; D is unclear. The germline gives CDR1 MNHNS, CDR2 SASEGT. V was clipped by 4 bases and J by 4 bases, with 11 bases between them. This CDR3 spans 14 amino acids. The CDR3 loop reads CASSVGDGNQPQHF. CDR3 nucleotide sequence: TGTGCCAGCAGTGTTGGAGATGGAAATCAGCCCCAGCATTTT.

The gene calls are TRBV7-8 and TRBJ1-6, with D possibly matching TRBD1 (6 bases). Germline lookup yields CDR1 SGHVS and CDR2 FQNEAQ. V lost 8 bases and J lost 10, with 21 bases in between. This CDR3 is built from 15 residues. The CDR3 DNA is TGTGCCAGCGGAAGTGTACAGGGAGCGGGGTCACCCCTCCACTTT. This gives the protein CASGSVQGAGSPLHF.

This clonotype has just a few counts. V and J are TRBV10-3 and TRBJ2-1, with 12 positions matching TRBD2. CDR1 is ENHRY, CDR2 SYGVKD, per germline. V lost 0 bases, J lost 4 bases, and 1 base stayed unmatched. The CDR3 sequence is 16 residues long. The CDR3 region is CAISESGLAGYNEQFF. The CDR3 coding sequence is TGTGCCATCAGTGAGTCTGGACTAGCGGGGTACAATGAGCAGTTCTTC.

The V call is TRBV28, the J call TRBJ2-6; maybe TRBD2 (5 bases). This CDR3 has 16 residues. The V gene lost 8 bases and the J gene lost 3 bases, with 17 bases spanning the gap. The germline V gene has CDR1 MDHEN and CDR2 SYDVKM. CDR3 nucleotide sequence: TGTGCCAGCGGTTACACGGACTCTGGTGGGGCCAACGTCCTGACTTTC. Translating it yields CASGYTDSGGANVLTF. Complete variable domain (other parts from reference TRBV28 and TRBJ2-6): DVKVTQSSRYLVKRTGEKVFLECVQDMDHENMFWYRQDPGLGLRLIYFSYDVKMKEKGDIPEGYSVSREKKERFSLILESASTNQTSMYLCASGYTDSGGANVLTFGAGSRLTVL.

V usage is TRBV20-1 and J usage is TRBJ1-3; 7 nucleotides match TRBD1. Germline CDR1 is DFQATT and CDR2 is SNEGSKA (reference sequence). Losses at the gene ends were 4 bases for V and 4 bases for J; bases not matched to a gene: 7. The CDR3 is 14 amino acids. The CDR3, as DNA: TGCAGTGCTACGCACAGGGGTTACGGAAACACCATATATTTT. Its protein product is CSATHRGYGNTIYF.

The chain is built from TRBV10-3 and TRBJ1-2; D is uncertain. The CDR3 is 12 amino acids. V was cut by 6 bases and J by 1 base, with 6 bases left in between. Germline lookup yields CDR1 ENHRY and CDR2 SYGVKD. CDR3 region: CAISDGNYGYTF. Here the CDR3 DNA reads TGTGCCATCAGCGATGGTAACTATGGCTACACCTTC.

This clonotype was picked up a small number of times. The chain carries TRBV10-3 and TRBJ2-2, with TRBD2 matching 13 bases. The CDR3 is 18 amino acids. Germline V gene sequence: CDR1 ENHRY, CDR2 SYGVKD. Trimming took 2 bases from V and 4 from J; bases not matched to a gene: 7. Here the CDR3 reads CAISERGLAGRSTGELFF. DNA for the CDR3: TGTGCCATCAGTGAGCGGGGACTAGCGGGGCGAAGCACCGGGGAGCTGTTTTTT.

As regards this clonotype: This may come from a read error, since a much larger clone is one base off. The rearrangement joins TRBV28 to TRBJ1-2; D not resolved. V dropped 1 base and J dropped 3 bases, with 0 bases sitting between them. This CDR3 region has 11 residues. Germline values: CDR1 MDHEN, CDR2 SYDVKM. CDR3 bases: TGTGCCAGCAGTTTATACTATGGCTACACCTTC. This codes for CASSLYYGYTF.

This chain connects TRBV5-1 to TRBJ2-1, with TRBD2 matching 7 bases. Losses at the gene ends were 5 bases for V and 9 bases for J; bases not matched to a gene: 8. The CDR3 consists of 13 residues. CDR1 and CDR2 (germline): SGHRS, YFSETQ. The CDR3 spells CASRNGGGSEQFF. In DNA form, the CDR3 reads TGCGCCAGCAGGAACGGGGGAGGGAGTGAGCAGTTCTTC.

This clonotype was detected only a few times. The rearrangement uses TRBV20-1 and TRBJ2-1; TRBD1 or TRBD2 may be the D gene (6 bases each). From germline, CDR1 is DFQATT and CDR2 SNEGSKA (reference sequence). The CDR3 length is 17 residues. Trimming left V 0 bases short and J 0 bases short, with 15 bases between. The DNA of the CDR3 is TGCAGTGCTAGAGATCTCAGGGGACTGAGCTCCTACAATGAGCAGTTCTTC. It codes for CSARDLRGLSSYNEQFF.

The V and J genes are TRBV25-1 and TRBJ2-2; no firm D call. The germline V gene encodes CDR1 MGHDK and CDR2 SYGVNS. The V gene lost 1 base and the J gene lost 4 bases, with 16 bases spanning the gap. This CDR3 comprises 17 residues. CDR3 amino acids: CASSESRWTVGTGELFF. The CDR3 DNA reads TGTGCCAGCAGTGAATCTCGGTGGACGGTGGGCACCGGGGAGCTGTTTTTT. Filled out from reference TRBV25-1 and TRBJ2-2, the complete variable domain reads EADIYQTPRYLVIGTGKKITLECSQTMGHDKMYWYQQDPGMELHLIHYSYGVNSTEKGDLSSESTVSRIRTEHFPLTLESARPSHTSQYLCASSESRWTVGTGELFFGEGSRLTVL.

The chain carries TRBV6-5 and TRBJ1-1; D not certain. Germline CDR1 and CDR2: MNHEY and SVGAGI. The V end lost 0 bases, the J end lost 9 bases, and 20 bases lay between the germline ends. The CDR3 is 16 amino acids. The CDR3 spells CASSYSGRTQEGQAFF. The CDR3 nucleotides read TGTGCCAGCAGTTACTCGGGGAGGACCCAGGAGGGCCAAGCTTTCTTT.

This clonotype was recorded many times. This chain joins TRBV12-3 or TRBV12-4 and TRBJ2-1, with 7 bases matching TRBD1. This CDR3 region has 12 residues. V shed 3 bases and J 15 bases; nucleotides not matched to a gene: 8. This chain's CDR3 is CASSFPDRVAFF. CDR3 DNA: TGTGCCAGCAGTTTCCCCGACAGGGTGGCGTTCTTC.

This clonotype turned up a few times. The V call is TRBV7-8, the J call TRBJ2-1; 8 bases align to TRBD1. After removal of 5 bases from V and 2 bases from J, the junction contained 8 bases not matched to a gene. The CDR3 runs 16 residues. CDR1 is SGHVS, CDR2 FQNEAQ, per germline. Here the CDR3 reads CASSPSQGAPYNEQFF. The CDR3 DNA sequence: TGTGCCAGCAGCCCTAGTCAGGGGGCTCCCTACAATGAGCAGTTCTTC.

Concerning this clonotype itself: One end of the junction fails to match germline, which may point to a read error. J is TRBJ2-5 and V is TRBV20-1; unclear D gene. CDR3 size: 13 residues. Germline V gene lookup returns CDR1 DFQATT and CDR2 SNEGSKA (reference sequence). The CDR3 loop reads CSARGRPQETQYF. For the CDR3, the DNA is TGCAGTGCAAGAGGACGGCCTCAAGAGACCCAGTACTTC.

This chain uses TRBV25-1 with TRBJ1-1; D is perhaps TRBD1 (5 bases). The CDR3 consists of 15 residues. CDR1 is MGHDK and CDR2 is SYGVNS in the germline V gene. The V end lost 4 bases, the J end lost 2 bases, and 14 bases lay between the germline ends. The CDR3 DNA reads TGTGCCAGCAGTGCTTGGGGGGACTTTAACACTGAAGCTTTCTTT. Protein: CASSAWGDFNTEAFF. The variable domain in full, with the rest retrieved from reference TRBV25-1 and TRBJ1-1, is EADIYQTPRYLVIGTGKKITLECSQTMGHDKMYWYQQDPGMELHLIHYSYGVNSTEKGDLSSESTVSRIRTEHFPLTLESARPSHTSQYLCASSAWGDFNTEAFFGQGTRLTVV.

The chain links TRBV4-2 to TRBJ2-4, with D unresolved. Germline values: CDR1 LGHNA, CDR2 YNFKEQ. The CDR3 extends over 15 amino acids. V was cut by 4 bases and J by 1 base, with 11 bases left in between. Here the CDR3 reads CASSRDEWAKNIQYF. DNA of the CDR3: TGTGCCAGCAGCCGAGACGAATGGGCCAAAAACATTCAGTACTTC.